This TCR beta chain appears in the sequencing data of a study of blood T cell repertoires in COVID-19. The data were produced by immunoSEQ multiplex PCR, yet TCRdb's version contains in-frame clones alone and is incomplete. This table holds around 270,000 clones, more than 70% found once. V lost 3 bases and J lost 5, with 13 bases in between. CDR1 PRHDT and CDR2 FYEKMQ come from the germline V gene (reference sequence). This CDR3 has 14 residues. Sequenced input: peripheral blood. The chain combines TRBV13 with TRBJ2-5, with D tentatively TRBD1 (6 bases). This sequence was found in a woman between 50 and 59 years old with acute or convalescent COVID-19. The CDR3 DNA reads TGTGCCAGCAGCTTGAGCAGGGGATCCGAGACCCAGTACTTC. It translates to CASSLSRGSETQYF.